This record concerns one T cell receptor (beta chain) sequence. Its cognate antigen has yet to be identified. Base qualities are not at hand, and no much larger clone is one base apart. Relative to germline, V is 3 bases shorter and J is 4 bases shorter, with 13 bases between their ends. The CDR3, cysteine through phenylalanine, is 15 amino acids long. The read is trimmed to its CDR3 DNA, 45 bases read in frame from base 1. CDR1 is given as SGHVS and CDR2 as FNYEAQ, both from the germline V gene. TCRbeta CDR3 regions were amplified from genomic DNA using the immunoSEQ Assay, a bias-controlled multiplex PCR. The original methods were these. The number of nucleated cells in each sample was estimated by amplification of reference gene primers within the assay. Sequence reads were collapsed and filtered to measure the absolute abundance of every unique TCRbeta CDR3 rearrangement. For each sample, productive Simpson clonality was calculated as the square root of Simpson's diversity index over productive rearrangements. TCRdb stores this immuneACCESS table with in-frame sequences only. Part of the clones is absent; in the studies checked, under half of the shortfall reflects unresolved V genes, and no reason is known for the rest. The D gene and trimming were derived from the DNA, and the V and J assignments and clone size from that table. The sample includes about 130,000 clones, with roughly 80% observed a single time. The leading ten clones occupy under 9.5% of the sample.

The entry originates in a study of blood T cell repertoires in COVID-19 (dated by TCRdb to 2018 to 2020). With regard to the full study: Samples from collaborators originated in the United States, Italy and Spain and spanned both the acute and convalescent phases of COVID-19. The prospective study material was composed of cDNA or gDNA derived from T cells, B-cell-depleted T cells, or PBMCs. Deeply sampled blood TCRbeta repertoires from subjects exposed to, actively infected with, or recovered from COVID-19 were included in the dataset. A freely available public database, intended as a resource for researchers studying the immune response to SARS-CoV-2, is where the repertoires were released. The samples were drawn from two sources: the first 160 participants of the ongoing ImmuneRACE study, and 1,000 to 1,500 subjects contributed by 6 global collaborators. The sample metadata nearly always contained a de-identified subject ID, COVID-19 status, age in years and sex. Where available, HLA class I and class II types were obtained from metadata supplied by the sample provider rather than from assay-based typing.

On the study overall, not on this receptor specifically: The quantity of clinical and demographic metadata differed by source and by participant and was supplied without curation.

Enrolling through a virtual design, the prospective study's participants ranged in age from roughly 18 to 89 years and lived across about two dozen United States geographic areas. Cohort assignment in the prospective study relied on participant-reported clinical history from a screening survey and a study questionnaire. Recovered participants in ImmuneRACE Cohort 3 were defined by two consecutive negative NP/OP PCR tests, clearance by a healthcare professional, or resolution of symptoms. Mobile phlebotomists in the prospective study collected whole blood, serum and a nasopharyngeal or oropharyngeal swab from every participant. Prospective study participants could optionally give additional blood draws and questionnaires over a roughly two-month period. Blood samples from the prospective study were shipped frozen or at room temperature prior to DNA extraction.

The clonotype was recovered from a man aged 45-60 years who had recovered from COVID-19. The sample consisted of PBMCs or T cells enriched from blood (not recorded which). The chain is assembled from TRBV7-6 and TRBJ1-5, with the D gene not clear enough to name. The CDR3 is CASSFGTDLNQPQHF. DNA sequence: TGTGCCAGCAGCTTTGGTACGGACTTGAATCAGCCCCAGCATTTT.